This T cell receptor (beta chain) is from a study of cytomegalovirus exposure and HLA in healthy donors (dated by TCRdb to about 2017). At the level of the whole study: In an earlier analysis of about 560 of the donors, 276 Gb of sequence data and 100 million or so unique TCR beta sequences from 180 million or so T cells were reported. Roughly 300 gigabases of sequencing data and 91 million or so unique TCR sequences made up an early release that covered nearly 650 HLA-typed donors. Among the roughly 410 genotyped donors, approximately 82% belonged to the genetic ancestry cluster associated with self-reported Caucasian donors. The aim of the study was to test whether cataloging public T cell receptors could identify signatures of past pathogen exposure. The study profiled the T cell repertoires of 550 to 700 subjects by immunosequencing and related them to cytomegalovirus serostatus. A separate validation cohort of roughly 130 different subjects was used in addition to the 666-subject first cohort. High-throughput TCR immunosequencing, statistical association of individual TCRs with disease status, and machine learning were combined to predict cytomegalovirus infection status. In a later analysis, previously published TCR beta repertoires from some 640 donors were re-analyzed and high-resolution HLA genotyping was added so that TCR occurrence patterns could be studied. Rather than drawing on any new phenotypic data, the later analysis identified candidate immune exposures from TCR beta sequences and the way those sequences occurred across donors. An earlier analysis of around 640 of the donors used high-throughput TCR beta sequencing to judge whether each TCR beta V gene segment behaved as functional or pseudogenic. Donor age, sex, ethnicity and CMV serostatus were compiled together with the repertoire data. A later genetic analysis took genome-wide SNP genotypes for about three fifths of the roughly 670 donors and used that subset as a discovery cohort. Every discovery cohort repertoire had been produced on one sequencing platform. Class I and class II HLA loci were covered by the typing at four-digit resolution. The number of donors typed differed by locus, with about 629-630 for A, B, C, DRB1 and DQB1, more than 500 for DQA1, under 610 for DPA1, and about 450 for DPB1. Because of strong linkage in the cohort, roughly five DR-DQ haplotypes were treated as single units for association and clustering. Among several hundred genotyped donors of the cohort, an average of approximately 220,000 unique TCR beta nucleotide sequences was sequenced per donor, of which 15% to 20% were non-productive. Study-level results and caveats: In a later analysis, most CMV-associated TCR beta chains were found to appear HLA-restricted, with HLA associations seemingly driven largely by CMV exposure. In a later genetic analysis, a missense DCLRE1C variant was associated with V-gene and J-gene trimming of TCR beta chains, and the association was replicated in an independent cohort. In a later analysis, the rate of TCR association differed among HLA loci, with DRB1 alleles having the most associated TCRs and HLA-C alleles having the fewest. The study gave a list of some 150 TCR beta chains associated with cytomegalovirus. The classifier was reported to diagnose cytomegalovirus status with high specificity and sensitivity in both the original cohort and the validation cohort. Because the 87-base-pair reads could not distinguish some IMGT-functional V segments, including TRBV6-2 and TRBV6-3, those segments were excluded. The only immune exposure information available for the cohort was CMV serostatus. Most TCR sequences were seen in very few donors, while some public TCRs were found in many individuals. Several of the top co-occurrence clusters appeared to be linked to parvovirus B19, influenza, CMV and Epstein-Barr virus, according to a later analysis. Roughly uniform sequencing depth across donors was assumed in presence/absence analyses, although this assumption may not hold. According to the authors, the approach could potentially be generalized to other disease states and immunological phenotypes. Because counts were too low, approximately 18 rarely observed V segments, including chromosome 9 orphons, were excluded from the earlier analysis of a few hundred of the donors. A few of the identified cytomegalovirus-associated TCR beta chains were confirmed in vitro to be specific for cytomegalovirus antigens. A later analysis associated approximately 17,000 TCR beta sequences with specific HLA alleles at a false discovery rate of 0.05. According to a later genetic analysis, donors in an Asian-associated ancestry cluster had fewer N-insertions in productive TCRs than the roughly 670-donor mean. HLA typing was unavailable for some donors at each locus, so association tests used only the typed subset. Strong co-occurrence of HLA alleles, especially DR and DQ, made assigning TCR associations to individual alleles difficult. Broadly in line with IMGT annotations, most TCR beta V segments showed up in productive rearrangements about 90% or about 30% of the time in an earlier analysis of under 700 of the donors. In a later analysis, HLA-associated TCR beta chains were found to be more clonally expanded and to have lower generation probabilities than equally common non-associated chains. Correlated functional status among segregating V segments might reflect linkage disequilibrium, but an unknown experimental factor could not be ruled out. A cluster of highly shared sequence variants was judged likely to represent a technical artifact of the sequencing pipeline. A further reported finding was that TCR beta sequences accurately predicted the HLA-A and HLA-B alleles for most subjects in the first cohort. In this cohort, only TCR beta chains were sequenced, and detectable features were limited by the absence of alpha or paired-chain data.

Preparation of the library involved the immunoSEQ multiplex PCR assay. A mixture of 60 forward primers for TCR Vbeta segments and 13 reverse primers for TCR Jbeta segments was used in the multiplex PCR. The CDR3 region of rearranged TCR beta genes was amplified from genomic DNA by a multiplex PCR assay. Amplified TCR beta libraries were sequenced as 87-base-pair reads on the Illumina HiSeq System. As for the authors' bioinformatics: In a later analysis, roughly 80 million unique TCR beta chains were counted across the 500 to 700 repertoires, and roughly 10 million of these chains were shared by at least two donors. Raw reads were error-corrected and collapsed into unique sequences by a nearest-neighbor algorithm in which closely related sequences were merged to remove PCR and sequencing errors. To assign V, D and J gene segments, CDR3 sequences were aligned to IMGT reference sequences. Each retained sequence needed at least a six-nucleotide match to both a V gene segment and a J gene segment. A rearrangement counted as productive if the CDR3 had no stop codons and remained in frame with V and J, and every other rearrangement counted as non-productive. Following IMGT convention, CDR3 was defined as the stretch from the second conserved V-encoded cysteine to the conserved J-encoded phenylalanine. The earlier analysis of about 640 of the donors excluded any sequence lacking an unambiguous match to a single V gene segment. An earlier analysis of roughly 590 of the donors called V segments functional above 56.7% productive rearrangements and segregating when the between-donor standard deviation exceeded 5%. A statistical classification framework was built to diagnose cytomegalovirus status from the catalog of TCR beta chain sequences. V and J gene assignment, in a later analysis, came from comparing TCR nucleotide sequences with IMGT/GENE-DB human TR gene sequences. The TCRdist pipeline was used in a later analysis to assign CDR3 sequences and most-parsimonious VDJ recombination scenarios. In a later analysis, each TCR beta chain was defined by its CDR3 amino acid sequence together with its V-gene family, and reads lacking a unique V-gene family were excluded. In a later analysis, a few hundred highly shared, low-generation-probability nucleotide sequences were removed to address suspected cross-contamination and a sequencing artifact. In a later analysis, a clonal expansion index for each public chain was calculated from normalized within-repertoire ranks of inferred template counts. In a later analysis, generation probabilities were computed with a VDJ recombination model fitted to out-of-frame rearrangements, and the resulting probabilities were checked against IGoR. A later analysis scored TCR-TCR, TCR-HLA and TCR-CMV co-occurrence with hypergeometric tests, applying a repertoire-size bias correction to TCR pairs. A later analysis estimated false discovery rates by permuting HLA or CMV assignments 20 times. In a later analysis, co-occurring TCRs were grouped using DBSCAN, and TCRdist sequence similarity was added for clustering within HLA-allele-positive subsets. Co-occurrence clustering excluded repertoires with fewer than 30,000 or more than 120,000 public chains, plus five with anomalous nucleotide sharing. The source is immuneACCESS, and TCRdb retained only in-frame sequences with V and J called. Part of the clones is not carried over; for the studies checked, unresolved V genes explain less than half of this, and the remainder is unexplained. The V and J calls and clone size are taken from that table; D and trimming were inferred from the DNA. The sample table contains about 55,000 clones; only one count was recorded for 82% of them. About 1.4% of the sample comes from the top ten.

Reading the germline V gene (reference sequence) gives CDR1 PRHDT and CDR2 FYEKMQ. The CDR3 runs 15 residues from the cysteine to the phenylalanine. Only the CDR3 DNA stays, 45 bases, in frame from base 1. V is pared back by 3 bases and J by 0 bases, with 9 bases lying between the germline termini. Concerning this clone: Its antigen has not been determined. Base qualities were left out, and no much larger clone turns up one base away.

The cohort consisted of 670 or so healthy bone marrow donors. At the time of sampling, every cohort member was nominally healthy, though immune exposures that went unrecorded were likely present. The donor was CMV seronegative and belonged to the group of several hundred seronegative cohort members. A peripheral blood sample was collected from each donor, and TCR beta sequencing was performed on peripheral blood mononuclear cells. Genomic DNA was extracted from the blood cell samples with the Qiagen DNeasy Blood Extraction Kit. The sequence was collected from a young man in good health and CMV-seronegative. Material: PBMCs. This chain joins TRBV13 to TRBJ1-3; no D gene is confidently identified. For the CDR3, the sequence is CASSFAHNSGNTIYF. The nucleotide sequence reads as follows: TGTGCCAGCAGCTTTGCCCACAACTCTGGAAACACCATATATTTT.